The 11 T cell receptor beta chains below come from one sample, sequenced in a study of cytomegalovirus exposure and HLA in healthy donors. Vbeta (60) and Jbeta (13) primers were used in the PCR. Sequencing was performed with immunoSEQ multiplex PCR; in TCRdb, only in-frame clones are kept and a portion is missing. The data show about 140,000 clones, more than 9.5% seen once. Sequenced material: PBMCs. The receptors derive from a man over 45 in good health and CMV-seronegative.

This sequence joins TRBV18 and TRBJ1-2, with TRBD1 matching over 7 bases. The V gene's germline CDR1 is KGHSH and CDR2 LQKENI. The length of the CDR3 is 18 residues. Losses at the gene ends were 2 bases for V and 0 bases for J; bases not matched to a gene: 12. The chain's CDR3 is CASSPISGTDNTNYGYTF. The CDR3 DNA follows: TGTGCCAGCTCACCAATTTCCGGGACAGATAATACTAACTATGGCTACACCTTC.

The chain combines TRBV2 with TRBJ1-2; 9 bases map to TRBD1. In germline, CDR1 is SNHLY, CDR2 FYNNEI. This CDR3 has 15 amino acids. V gave up 6 bases and J gave up 3 bases; unmatched junction bases: 8. DNA for the CDR3: TGTGCCAGCAGGTCGAATACAGGGGGCCACTATGGCTACACCTTC. It yields the protein CASRSNTGGHYGYTF. Full variable domain (missing parts from reference TRBV2 and TRBJ1-2): EPEVTQTPSHQVTQMGQEVILRCVPISNHLYFYWYRQILGQKVEFLVSFYNNEISEKSEIFDDQFSVERPDGSNFTLKIRSTKLEDSAMYFCASRSNTGGHYGYTFGSGTRLTVV.

The chain uses TRBV9 and TRBJ1-6; 7 bases are shared with TRBD1. V lost 0 bases, J lost 14 bases, and 11 bases stayed unmatched. The CDR3 sequence is 15 residues long. CDR1 is SGDLS and CDR2 is YYNGEE in the germline V gene. The CDR3 DNA is TGTGCCAGCAGCGTAGATCACAGGGGTGGTCCGGCCCTCCACTTT. Protein sequence: CASSVDHRGGPALHF.

The chain has TRBV11-2 and TRBJ1-5; tentative D call: TRBD1 (5 bases). This CDR3 region has 15 residues. Germline values: CDR1 SGHAT, CDR2 FQNNGV. V lost 5 bases and J lost 2, with 13 bases in between. DNA of the CDR3: TGTGCCAGCAGCCCCGGGGGTACCGGCAATCAGCCCCAGCATTTT. Its translation is CASSPGGTGNQPQHF.

This clone was seen a handful of times. The chain joins TRBV30 to TRBJ2-5; tentative D call: TRBD2 (5 bases). Germline V gene sequence: CDR1 GTSNPN, CDR2 SVGIG (reference sequence). V lost 2 bases to trimming and J lost 1 base, with 8 bases between them. CDR3 length: 13 amino acids. The CDR3 DNA is TGTGCCTGGAGTCCCGGGATCCAAGAGACCCAGTACTTC. Its protein is CAWSPGIQETQYF. The full variable domain, in which reference TRBV30 and TRBJ2-5 provide the parts outside the CDR3, is SQTIHQWPATLVQPVGSPLSLECTVEGTSNPNLYWYRQAAGRGLQLLFYSVGIGQISSEVPQNLSASRPQDRQFILSSKKLLLSDSGFYLCAWSPGIQETQYFGPGTRLLVL.

This clone occurred a few times. The V call is TRBV29-1, the J call TRBJ2-5; 8 bases are a match to TRBD2. V shed 1 base and J 2 bases; nucleotides not matched to a gene: 6. Germline lookup yields CDR1 SQVTM and CDR2 ANQGSEA. The CDR3 sequence is 15 residues long. Written as DNA, the CDR3 is TGCAGCGTTGAAGCAAACCCGGGGGGGCAAGAGACCCAGTACTTC. As protein: CSVEANPGGQETQYF.

The rearrangement links TRBV30 to TRBJ1-2, with D perhaps TRBD1 (6 bases). The V end was cut by 3 bases, the J end by 8 bases, with 22 bases between. This CDR3 is 15 amino acids long. CDR1 is GTSNPN and CDR2 is SVGIG in the germline V gene (reference sequence). The CDR3 DNA is TGTGCCTGGAGATCGAGGGACACCCAGCTTGGAGGCTACACCTTC. Its protein product is CAWRSRDTQLGGYTF.

This clone was observed a few times. V gene TRBV4-2 combines with J gene TRBJ2-5, with D perhaps TRBD2 (5 bases). CDR3 size: 15 residues. Germline V gives CDR1 LGHNA, CDR2 YNFKEQ. V lost 0 bases to trimming and J lost 5 bases, with 13 bases between them. CDR3 nucleotides: TGTGCCAGCAGCCAAGATGTCGGGGATCGGGAGACCCAGTACTTC. The encoded protein is CASSQDVGDRETQYF.

This clone was seen a handful of times. The genes are TRBV5-1 and TRBJ2-3; D is perhaps TRBD2 (5 bases). The CDR3 contains 13 residues. Germline CDR1 SGHRS, CDR2 YFSETQ. Trimming removed 4 bases from V and 2 bases from J, with 8 bases in between. CDR3 coding DNA: TGCGCCAGCAGCCCGGGATACACAGATACGCAGTATTTT. Protein: CASSPGYTDTQYF.

This clone was counted a few times. The chain is built from TRBV19 and TRBJ2-7; 7 bases align to TRBD1. Germline V gene lookup returns CDR1 LNHDA and CDR2 SQIVND (reference sequence). This CDR3 is built from 15 residues. V trimming: 5 bases; J trimming: 4 bases; junction bases outside the gene matches: 11. CDR3 sequence: CASSRPGQGVYEQYF. In DNA form, the CDR3 reads TGTGCCAGTAGTCGCCCGGGCCAGGGGGTTTACGAGCAGTACTTC. The variable domain in full, with the rest retrieved from reference TRBV19 and TRBJ2-7, is DGGITQSPKYLFRKEGQNVTLSCEQNLNHDAMYWYRQDPGQGLRLIYYSQIVNDFQKGDIAEGYSVSREKKESFPLTVTSAQKNPTAFYLCASSRPGQGVYEQYFGPGTRLTVT.

The CDR3 here is CASSEYRGGNTIYF. CDR3 bases: TGTGCCAGCAGTGAATATCGGGGTGGAAACACCATATATTTT. The chain combines TRBV25-1 with TRBJ1-3; D unresolved. Germline CDR1 and CDR2: MGHDK and SYGVNS. V shed 0 bases and J shed 3 bases, with 6 bases lying between them. This CDR3 region has 14 residues.